Following are 2 T cell receptor beta chains from one sample sequenced in a study of cytomegalovirus exposure and HLA in healthy donors (dated by TCRdb to 2016 to 2017). To prepare the library, the immunoSEQ multiplex PCR assay was applied. A mixture of 60 forward primers for TCR Vbeta segments and 13 reverse primers for TCR Jbeta segments was used in the multiplex PCR. In its TCRdb copy, this immuneACCESS table keeps in-frame sequences only and misses some clones. Where compared with another copy, unresolved V genes explain less than half of these, and the others have no known cause. This sample lists 130,000 or so clones; roughly 80% were detected once. Together, the top ten hold roughly 8.2% of the sample. The specimen was PBMCs. The receptors come from a woman in her 50s in good health and CMV-seropositive.

The chain joins TRBV4-2 to TRBJ2-5; TRBD2 matches at 12 bases. Near its end, the DNA agrees better with TRBJ2-7, so the J call may be wrong. The germline gives CDR1 LGHNA, CDR2 YNFKEQ. This CDR3 comprises 16 residues. The CDR3 loop is CASSQVTSGRNYEQYF. CDR3 sequence (DNA): TGTGCCAGCAGCCAAGTAACTAGCGGGAGGAATTACGAGCAGTACTTC.

This clone was picked up a small number of times. The CDR3 spells CASSQGQALLSGELFF. The CDR3 region has the DNA TGCGCCAGCAGCCAAGGTCAGGCCCTCCTTTCTGGGGAGCTGTTTTTT. The chain links TRBV4-3 to TRBJ2-2; D remains unclear. CDR1 and CDR2 from the germline V gene are LGHNA and YSLEER. This CDR3 spans 16 amino acids. Trimming took 1 base from V and 8 from J, leaving 17 bases between them.